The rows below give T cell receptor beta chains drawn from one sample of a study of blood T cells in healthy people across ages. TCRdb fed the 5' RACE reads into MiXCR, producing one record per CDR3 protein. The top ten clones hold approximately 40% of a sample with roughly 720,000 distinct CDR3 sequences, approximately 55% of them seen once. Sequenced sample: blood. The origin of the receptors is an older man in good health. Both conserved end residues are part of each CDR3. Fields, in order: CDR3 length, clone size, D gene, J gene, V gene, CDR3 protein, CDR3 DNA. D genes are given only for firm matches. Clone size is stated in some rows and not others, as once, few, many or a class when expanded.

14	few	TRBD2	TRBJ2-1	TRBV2	CASRGLAGGNEQFF	TGTGCCAGCAGAGGGCTAGCGGGAGGGAATGAGCAGTTCTTC
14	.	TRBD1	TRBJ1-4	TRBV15	CATSPDRGSEKLFF	TGTGCCACCAGCCCCGACAGGGGGAGTGAAAAACTGTTTTTT
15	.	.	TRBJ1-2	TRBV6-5	CASSYSAGGFYGYTF	TGTGCCAGCAGTTACTCCGCCGGGGGCTTCTATGGCTACACCTTC
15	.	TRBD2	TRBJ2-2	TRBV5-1	CASSFLAGGSGELFF	TGCGCCAGCAGCTTTCTAGCGGGAGGCAGCGGGGAGCTGTTTTTT
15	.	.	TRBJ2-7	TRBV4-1	CASSPEDYQSYEQYF	TGCGCCAGCAGCCCCGAGGACTATCAATCCTACGAGCAGTACTTC
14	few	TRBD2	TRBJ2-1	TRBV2	CASSLAGPSNEQFF	TGTGCCAGCAGCTTAGCGGGACCTTCCAATGAGCAGTTCTTC
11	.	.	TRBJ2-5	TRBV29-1	CSVQGSNEQYF	TGCAGCGTTCAGGGATCCAATGAGCAGTACTTC
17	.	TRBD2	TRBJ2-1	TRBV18	CASSRFLREGSYNEQFF	TGTGCCAGCTCAAGGTTTCTGCGGGAGGGCTCCTACAATGAGCAGTTCTTC
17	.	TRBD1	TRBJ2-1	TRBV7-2	CASSIRDRGPPYNEQFF	TGTGCCAGCAGCATCCGGGACAGGGGGCCGCCGTACAATGAGCAGTTCTTC
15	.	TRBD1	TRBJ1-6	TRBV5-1	CASSWDRARNSPLHF	TGCGCCAGCAGCTGGGACAGGGCTAGAAATTCACCCCTCCACTTT
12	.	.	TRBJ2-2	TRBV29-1	CSVASGPAELFF	TGCAGCGTTGCGTCAGGGCCGGCGGAGCTGTTTTTT
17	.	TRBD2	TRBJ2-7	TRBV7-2	CASSPNIGLAGGNEQYF	TGTGCCAGCAGCCCGAATATTGGACTAGCGGGAGGCAATGAGCAGTACTTC
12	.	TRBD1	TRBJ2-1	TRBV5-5	CASSLEGAEQFF	TGTGCCAGCAGCTTGGAGGGGGCCGAGCAGTTCTTC
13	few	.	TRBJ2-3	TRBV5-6	CANKEDGLKYAYF	TGTGCCAACAAAGAAGACGGTTTGAAATACGCGTATTTT
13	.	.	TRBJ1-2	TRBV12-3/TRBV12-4	CASSLISNYGYTF	TGTGCCAGCAGTTTAATCAGTAACTATGGCTACACCTTC
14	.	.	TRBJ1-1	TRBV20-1	CSASPRAVNTEAFF	TGCAGTGCTAGCCCGCGGGCGGTCAACACTGAAGCTTTCTTT
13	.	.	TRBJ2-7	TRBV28	CASSGGAGAEQYF	TGTGCCAGCAGTGGGGGAGCAGGGGCCGAGCAGTACTTC
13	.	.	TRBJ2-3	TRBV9	CASSVVETDTQYF	TGTGCCAGCAGCGTAGTAGAGACAGATACGCAGTATTTT
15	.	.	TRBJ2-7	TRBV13	CASSLGLEGVEEQYF	TGTGCCAGCAGCTTAGGCCTTGAAGGGGTAGAGGAGCAGTACTTC
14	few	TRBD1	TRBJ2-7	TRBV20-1	CSAREGQRPPRQYF	TGCAGTGCTAGAGAGGGACAGAGGCCCCCGCGGCAGTACTTC
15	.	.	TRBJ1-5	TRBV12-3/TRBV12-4	CASSFRVGDNQPQHF	TGTGCCAGCAGTTTCAGGGTAGGGGACAATCAGCCCCAGCATTTT
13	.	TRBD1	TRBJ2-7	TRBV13	CASRRRDSYEQYF	TGTGCCAGCAGGCGCCGGGACAGCTACGAGCAGTACTTC
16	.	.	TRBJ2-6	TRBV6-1	CASVRTVTSGANVLTF	TGTGCCAGCGTCCGGACAGTAACCTCTGGGGCCAACGTCCTGACTTTC
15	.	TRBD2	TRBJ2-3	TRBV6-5	CASRRSGSRTDTQYF	TGTGCCAGCCGTCGTAGCGGGAGTCGAACAGATACGCAGTATTTT
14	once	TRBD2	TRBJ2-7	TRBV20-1	CSARGTSGRYEQYF	TGCAGTGCTAGAGGGACTAGCGGGAGGTACGAGCAGTACTTC
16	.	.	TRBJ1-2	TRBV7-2	CASSSERGGGPYGYTF	TGTGCCAGCAGCTCAGAAAGGGGCGGAGGGCCCTATGGCTACACCTTC
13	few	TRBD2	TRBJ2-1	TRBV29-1	CSVESSGSWEQFF	TGCAGCGTTGAGTCTAGCGGGAGTTGGGAGCAGTTCTTC
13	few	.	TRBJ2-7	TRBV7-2	CASSRLEGYEQYF	TGTGCCAGCAGCCGTTTGGAGGGCTACGAGCAGTACTTC
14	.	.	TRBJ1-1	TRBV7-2	CVSSMGPLNTEAFF	TGTGTCAGCAGCATGGGACCCTTGAACACTGAAGCTTTCTTT
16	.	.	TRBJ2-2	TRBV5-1	CASSLAAGPNTGELFF	TGCGCCAGCAGCTTGGCGGCAGGGCCGAACACCGGGGAGCTGTTTTTT
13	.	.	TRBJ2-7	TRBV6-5	CASTSNRDHEQYF	TGTGCCAGCACCTCGAACAGGGACCACGAGCAGTACTTC
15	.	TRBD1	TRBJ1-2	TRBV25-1	CASSEIGQGAGGYTF	TGTGCCAGCAGTGAGATAGGACAGGGGGCTGGGGGCTACACCTTC
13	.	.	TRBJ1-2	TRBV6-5	CASRADTDYGYTF	TGTGCCAGCAGGGCAGACACTGACTATGGCTACACCTTC
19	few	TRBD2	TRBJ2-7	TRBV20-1	CSAPRAGTSGSLHSYEQYF	TGCAGTGCTCCCAGGGCCGGGACTAGCGGGAGCCTCCACTCCTACGAGCAGTACTTC
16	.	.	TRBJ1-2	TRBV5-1	CASSLDPAGANYGYTF	TGCGCCAGCAGCTTGGATCCGGCAGGAGCTAACTATGGCTACACCTTC
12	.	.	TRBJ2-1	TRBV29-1	CSVGTLYNEQFF	TGCAGCGTTGGGACACTTTACAATGAGCAGTTCTTC
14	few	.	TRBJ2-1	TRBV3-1	CASSPLAGKGEQFF	TGTGCCAGCAGCCCTCTCGCAGGGAAGGGTGAGCAGTTCTTC
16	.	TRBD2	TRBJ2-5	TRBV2	CASSEGASGHQETQYF	TGTGCCAGCAGTGAAGGGGCTAGCGGGCACCAAGAGACCCAGTACTTC
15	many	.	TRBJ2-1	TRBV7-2	CASSPLGTPHNEQFF	TGTGCCAGCAGCCCATTAGGGACCCCCCACAATGAGCAGTTCTTC
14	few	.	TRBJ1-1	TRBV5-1	CASSVDPPNTEAFF	TGCGCCAGCAGCGTAGACCCTCCCAACACTGAAGCTTTCTTT
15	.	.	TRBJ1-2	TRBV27	CASSFGPQGNYGYTF	TGTGCCAGCAGTTTTGGACCCCAGGGTAACTATGGCTACACCTTC
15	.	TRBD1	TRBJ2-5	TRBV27	CASSGLSRGRETQYF	TGTGCCAGCAGTGGTCTCTCCAGGGGGCGTGAGACCCAGTACTTC
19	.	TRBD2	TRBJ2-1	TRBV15	CATSIRTSGRVRLYNEQFF	TGTGCCACCAGCATCCGGACTAGCGGGAGGGTCCGACTCTACAATGAGCAGTTCTTC
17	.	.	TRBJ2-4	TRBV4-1	CASSQDVEFLAKNIQYF	TGCGCCAGCAGCCAAGACGTGGAGTTTTTAGCCAAAAACATTCAGTACTTC
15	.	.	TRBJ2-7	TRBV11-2	CASSLGPQTSYEQYF	TGTGCCAGCAGCTTAGGCCCCCAGACCTCCTACGAGCAGTACTTC
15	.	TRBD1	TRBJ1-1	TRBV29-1	CSVGPARTGVTEAFF	TGCAGCGTTGGCCCGGCGCGGACAGGGGTGACTGAAGCTTTCTTT
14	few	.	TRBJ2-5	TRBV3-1	CASSQDQGGETQYF	TGTGCTAGCAGCCAAGACCAAGGGGGAGAGACCCAGTACTTC
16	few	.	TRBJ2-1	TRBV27	CASQPPNPSPNNEQFF	TGTGCCAGCCAACCCCCTAATCCGTCGCCGAACAATGAGCAGTTCTTC
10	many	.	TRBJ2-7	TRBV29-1	CSVGEYEQYF	TGCAGCGTTGGGGAGTACGAGCAGTACTTC
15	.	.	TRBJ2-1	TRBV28	CASSPDWRAYNEQFF	TGTGCCAGCAGTCCTGACTGGCGGGCTTACAATGAGCAGTTCTTC
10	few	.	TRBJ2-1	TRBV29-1	CSVHIGEQFF	TGCAGCGTCCACATAGGCGAGCAGTTCTTC
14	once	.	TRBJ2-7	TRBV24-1	CATSDLGTSYEQYF	TGTGCCACCAGTGATTTGGGAACCTCCTACGAGCAGTACTTC
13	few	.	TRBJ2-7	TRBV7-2	CASSRSGPSEQYF	TGTGCCAGCAGCCGTTCAGGGCCCTCCGAGCAGTACTTC
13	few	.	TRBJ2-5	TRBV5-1	CASSLVTEETQYF	TGCGCCAGCAGCTTGGTGACAGAAGAGACCCAGTACTTC
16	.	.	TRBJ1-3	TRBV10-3	CAISESNQPAGNTIYF	TGTGCCATCAGTGAGTCGAATCAGCCGGCTGGAAACACCATATATTTT
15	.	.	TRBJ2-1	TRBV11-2	CASSVKTGDLNEQFF	TGTGCCAGCAGCGTGAAGACGGGAGATTTAAATGAGCAGTTCTTC
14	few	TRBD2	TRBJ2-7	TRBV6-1	CASKREGLSYEQYF	TGTGCCAGCAAACGGGAGGGTCTCTCCTACGAGCAGTACTTC
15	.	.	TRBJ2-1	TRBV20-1	CSARAPRSGQNEQFF	TGCAGTGCTAGAGCTCCCAGGTCGGGACAAAATGAGCAGTTCTTC
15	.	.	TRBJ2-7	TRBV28	CAGSGGLLGSYEQYF	TGTGCCGGGTCTGGGGGTCTCCTGGGGTCCTACGAGCAGTACTTC